These 23 T cell receptor beta chains originate from one sample sequenced in a study of T cells in Graves' hyperthyroidism and ophthalmopathy. The investigators amplified TCR beta CDR3 regions from RNA transcripts. HTBI primers drove first-round RT-PCR of the TCR CDR3. From the multiplex PCR reads, TCRdb called clonotypes with MiXCR, one entry per CDR3 protein. The repertoire holds 300,000 to 450,000 distinct CDR3 sequences, with 15% to 20% as singletons. Sequenced material: blood. The receptors come from a middle-aged woman with Graves' ophthalmopathy.

This clonotype has more than one count but fewer than ten. The chain carries TRBV6-1 and TRBJ1-5; no firm D call. V shed 4 bases and J shed 2 bases, with 15 bases lying between them. The germline gives CDR1 MNHNS, CDR2 SASEGT. CDR3 length equals 16 residues. The CDR3 DNA is TGTGCCAGCAGTGGGGATCCTAACAGAGGCAATCAGCCCCAGCATTTT. Residues: CASSGDPNRGNQPQHF.

Concerning this clonotype: An end of the junction does not agree with germline; a read error may underlie this. The chain employs TRBV7-2 and TRBJ2-5, with D possibly being TRBD2 (6 bases). The V gene's germline CDR1 is SGHTA and CDR2 FQGNSA. The CDR3 extends over 16 amino acids. This CDR3 reads CASSTRSGDTAETQYF. CDR3 nucleotides: TGCGCCAGCAGCACCAGATCGGGGGATACGGCAGAGACCCAGTACTTC.

In its sample, this clonotype was seen many times. J is TRBJ1-1 and V is TRBV20-1; 8 bases map to TRBD1. There are 15 residues in the CDR3. Per germline, CDR1 DFQATT and CDR2 SNEGSKA (reference sequence). Trimming removed 0 bases from V and 0 bases from J; junction bases left unmatched: 3. CDR3 sequence (DNA): TGCAGTGCTAGAGACCCGACAGGGGTGAACACTGAAGCTTTCTTT. The encoded protein is CSARDPTGVNTEAFF.

The sample holds many counts of this clonotype. V is TRBV30 and J is TRBJ1-1; D ambiguous. Trimming cost V 5 bases and J 2 bases, with 12 bases left between them. CDR1 is GTSNPN and CDR2 is SVGIG in the germline V gene (reference sequence). The CDR3 contains 13 residues. The CDR3 sequence is CAWERTGNTEAFF. The CDR3 bases are TGTGCCTGGGAAAGGACGGGAAACACTGAAGCTTTCTTT.

The gene calls are TRBV28 and TRBJ1-5; no firm D call. Germline assignment: CDR1 MDHEN and CDR2 SYDVKM. This CDR3 is 14 amino acids long. V lost 8 bases and J 0 bases, leaving 11 bases between the germline ends. The CDR3, as DNA: TGTGCCAGCGTTTGGAGTAATAGCAATCAGCCCCAGCATTTT. The encoded protein is CASVWSNSNQPQHF.

This clonotype was observed at least ten times. The rearrangement joins TRBV7-2 to TRBJ2-7; D remains ambiguous. CDR1 is SGHTA, CDR2 FQGNSA, per germline. Trimming took off 3 bases at V and 6 bases at J, with 12 bases between the two ends. The CDR3 contains 13 residues. CDR3 coding DNA: TGTGCCAGCAGCTTGAACACGGCTCGCGAGCAGTACTTC. Its protein product is CASSLNTAREQYF.

This clonotype was observed at least ten times. V is TRBV28 and J is TRBJ1-1; perhaps TRBD1 as D (5 bases). CDR1 and CDR2 from the germline V gene are MDHEN and SYDVKM. The ends were cut back, 2 bases at V and 6 bases at J, with 7 bases in the middle. This CDR3 has 12 residues. CDR3 sequence: CASSLEGAEAFF. The CDR3 DNA is TGTGCCAGCAGTTTAGAAGGGGCTGAAGCTTTCTTT.

This clonotype was counted many times. The chain has TRBV5-6 and TRBJ2-2; TRBD2 agrees at 8 bases. The V segment lost 4 bases and the J segment 7 bases; nucleotides outside the gene matches: 12. The CDR3 has 16 residues. Per germline, CDR1 SGHDT and CDR2 YYEEEE. DNA of the CDR3: TGTGCCAGCAGCGCCAGGCGAGCGGGAGTTATCGGGGAGCTGTTTTTT. Its translation is CASSARRAGVIGELFF.

In this sample, this clonotype turned up many times. This rearrangement joins TRBV20-1 to TRBJ2-7; D is perhaps TRBD1 (6 bases). Per germline, CDR1 DFQATT and CDR2 SNEGSKA (reference sequence). V was trimmed by 0 bases and J by 3 bases, leaving 15 bases between them. The CDR3 runs 15 residues. The CDR3 coding sequence is TGCAGTGCTAGAGATCGGGCTGGGGGCATCTACGAGCAGTACTTC. Its translation: CSARDRAGGIYEQYF.

In this sample, this clonotype turned up many times. This chain connects TRBV7-2 to TRBJ2-5, with a weak D call TRBD2 (6 bases). The V end was cut by 2 bases, the J end by 9 bases, with 13 bases between. CDR1 SGHTA and CDR2 FQGNSA come from the germline V gene. The CDR3 extends over 13 amino acids. The CDR3 loop is CASSLTRPGAQYF. The CDR3 nucleotides are TGTGCCAGCAGCTTAACTAGACCGGGGGCCCAGTACTTC. The full variable domain, completed using reference TRBV7-2 and TRBJ2-5, is GAGVSQSPSNKVTEKGKDVELRCDPISGHTALYWYRQSLGQGLEFLIYFQGNSAPDKSGLPSDRFSAERTGGSVSTLTIQRTQQEDSAVYLCASSLTRPGAQYFGPGTRLLVL.

There are many counts of this clonotype. V is TRBV20-1 and J is TRBJ2-5; TRBD1 might be the D (6 bases). This CDR3 is 16 amino acids long. V lost 3 bases and J 1 base, leaving 18 bases between the germline ends. Germline lookup yields CDR1 DFQATT and CDR2 SNEGSKA (reference sequence). The CDR3 DNA is TGCAGTGCTAGTCCTCCATCCGGGACATTCCAAGAGACCCAGTACTTC. Translation gives CSASPPSGTFQETQYF.

In this sample, this clonotype turned up many times. The J gene is TRBJ2-2, the V gene TRBV19; either TRBD1 or TRBD2 may fit D (6 bases each). The CDR3 is 14 amino acids. Trimming took 11 bases from V and 7 from J, leaving 20 bases between them. Looked up from germline, CDR1 is LNHDA and CDR2 is SQIVND (reference sequence). CDR3 residues: CASGTGARGGELFF. The CDR3 DNA reads as TGTGCCTCAGGGACGGGGGCGCGCGGCGGGGAGCTGTTTTTT.

This clonotype has ten or more counts. V usage is TRBV24-1 and J usage is TRBJ2-5, with unresolved D. V lost 9 bases and J lost 4, with 8 bases in between. CDR1 KGHDR and CDR2 SFDVKD come from the germline V gene. The CDR3 spans 11 residues. The chain's CDR3 is CATASLETQYF. CDR3 DNA: TGTGCCACCGCAAGCCTAGAGACCCAGTACTTC.

This clonotype was observed at least ten times. This chain links TRBV7-9 with TRBJ2-2; TRBD2 agrees at 7 bases. J gave up 2 bases and V 7 bases, and 7 bases lay outside the gene matches. This CDR3 is 15 amino acids long. The germline CDR1 and CDR2 sequences are SEHNR and FQNEAQ (reference sequence). This CDR3 is CASIRGLPNTGELFF. CDR3 DNA: TGTGCCAGCATTAGGGGACTACCTAACACCGGGGAGCTGTTTTTT.

This clonotype was detected many times. The rearrangement links TRBV12-3 or TRBV12-4 to TRBJ1-5, with D maybe TRBD1 (5 bases). The CDR3 loop spans 13 amino acids. The V end was cut by 6 bases, the J end by 4 bases, with 10 bases between. The CDR3 DNA reads TGTGCCAGCAGCCAGGGACGGAATCAGCCCCAGCATTTT. Protein product: CASSQGRNQPQHF.

This clonotype has at least ten counts. This chain connects TRBV20-1 to TRBJ1-6; D gene uncertain. The CDR3 is 16 residues long. CDR1 and CDR2 from the germline V gene are DFQATT and SNEGSKA (reference sequence). Trimming took off 3 bases at V and 4 bases at J, with 16 bases between the two ends. CDR3 sequence: CSASDSQPPYNSPLHF. As DNA, the CDR3 is TGCAGTGCTAGTGATTCCCAACCACCGTATAATTCACCCCTCCACTTT.

This clonotype was seen many times. This chain connects TRBV7-9 to TRBJ2-5, with 10 positions matching TRBD2. CDR3 size: 15 residues. Germline V gene data show CDR1 as SEHNR and CDR2 as FQNEAQ (reference sequence). The J segment lost 4 bases and the V segment lost 5 bases, leaving 7 bases of the junction unmatched. This CDR3 is CASSTGTSVPETQYF. CDR3 nucleotide sequence: TGTGCCAGCAGCACCGGGACTAGCGTCCCAGAGACCCAGTACTTC.

This clonotype was counted ten times or more. V gene TRBV11-2 combines with J gene TRBJ1-1, with D perhaps matching TRBD1 (6 bases). From germline, CDR1 is SGHAT and CDR2 FQNNGV. This CDR3 is built from 16 residues. The V and J ends lost 0 bases and 5 bases respectively, with 16 bases between them. Here the CDR3 reads CASSLEAMGAGTEAFF. As DNA, the CDR3 is TGTGCCAGCAGCTTAGAGGCGATGGGGGCGGGTACTGAAGCTTTCTTT.

This clonotype was seen ten or more times. This chain links TRBV12-3 or TRBV12-4 with TRBJ2-7; 10 bases align to TRBD2. The CDR3 spans 14 residues. V was clipped by 6 bases and J by 2 bases; unmatched bases: 4. CDR3 nucleotide sequence: TGTGCCAGCAGGCTAGCGGGAGCGCCCTACGAGCAGTACTTC. It is translated as CASRLAGAPYEQYF.

This clonotype was counted many times. The chain joins TRBV6-1 to TRBJ1-2, with 7 bases identical to TRBD1. Per the germline V gene, CDR1 is MNHNS and CDR2 is SASEGT. The trim removed 5 bases at V and 5 bases at J, leaving 8 bases unmatched. The CDR3 consists of 14 residues. The CDR3 DNA sequence: TGTGCCAGCAGTCAGGGGGGGCGGATTTATGGCTACACCTTC. Protein: CASSQGGRIYGYTF.

The genes are TRBV20-1 and TRBJ1-5; D unresolved. This CDR3 is 13 amino acids long. The V and J ends lost 1 base and 3 bases respectively, with 7 bases between them. The germline V gene encodes CDR1 DFQATT and CDR2 SNEGSKA (reference sequence). This CDR3 is CSARVLDNQPQHF. The CDR3 DNA is TGCAGTGCTAGAGTTCTGGACAATCAGCCCCAGCATTTT.

This clonotype was detected ten times or more. The rearrangement uses TRBV11-1 and TRBJ1-1; weak D call: TRBD1 (6 bases). V was trimmed by 3 bases and J by 0 bases, leaving 11 bases between them. The CDR3 totals 15 residues. Germline V gene lookup returns CDR1 SGHAT and CDR2 FQDESV (reference sequence). The CDR3 region is CASSLTGPMNTEAFF. The CDR3 DNA is TGTGCCAGCAGCTTGACAGGACCCATGAACACTGAAGCTTTCTTT. Using reference TRBV11-1 and TRBJ1-1 for the parts outside the CDR3, the full variable domain is EAEVAQSPRYKITEKSQAVAFWCDPISGHATLYWYRQILGQGPELLVQFQDESVVDDSQLPKDRFSAERLKGVDSTLKIQPAELGDSAMYLCASSLTGPMNTEAFFGQGTRLTVV.

This clonotype was recorded a few times. CDR3 DNA sequence: TGTGCCAGCAGCCACCCCCCGAGCGGGAGGGGGGACGGGGAGCTGTTTTTT. Amino acids: CASSHPPSGRGDGELFF. V is TRBV4-2 and J is TRBJ2-2; 10 positions agree with TRBD2. The germline V gene encodes CDR1 LGHNA and CDR2 YNFKEQ. The CDR3 consists of 17 residues. Trimming at V came to 3 bases and at J to 7 bases, leaving 11 bases not matched to a gene.